This T cell receptor beta chain was obtained from a study of tumor and adjacent non-tumor tissue in lung cancer (dated by TCRdb to between 2018 and 2020). About the full investigation: Of the cohort, about 11 patients had adenocarcinoma, 2 had squamous cell carcinoma and 1 had small cell lung cancer. More than 25 paired specimens, one tumor and one normal lung sample per patient, were profiled by TCRbeta CDR3 sequencing. Using bulk TCRbeta repertoires from 15 lung cancer patients, the study set lung tumor tissue side by side with matched distant non-tumor lung tissue. Among the roughly 15 patients, ages ranged from roughly 31 to 76 years, some ten were men and 5 were women, and disease was TNM stage I to III. Sequencing generated a total of roughly 130 million productive TCRbeta reads, averaging roughly 4.3 million reads per sample.

What the research found in general, with its limitations: The cohort had only approximately 15 patients, and the authors noted that larger samples and more detailed clinical data are needed. The methods do not name the sequencing platform or mention unique molecular identifiers. Because peripheral blood was not sequenced, the blood TCRbeta repertoires of the lung cancer patients in the study went unexamined. The top 100 clones accounted for a significantly larger cumulative portion of the repertoire in normal lung than in tumor tissue. TCR diversity (inverse Simpson) was significantly higher in tumor than in normal lung tissue (431.37 vs 166.20, P = 0.0075, Mann-Whitney U test). TCR diversity was significantly higher in younger patients, and greater tumor TCR diversity was associated with shorter overall survival and shorter disease-free survival.

RNA was isolated from bulk unsorted tissue, and RNA quality was assessed with a NanoDrop ND-1000 and an Agilent 2100. Distant non-tumor tissue taken more than 3 cm from the tumor edge was used as the normal lung sample. All donors had newly diagnosed lung cancer, had not received prior chemotherapy, and were admitted for thoracic surgery in China between August and November 2014. Patients who had received previous radiotherapy or chemotherapy, or who had another concurrent cancer, were excluded from the study. Surgical tissue pieces of roughly 1-2 cm3 were preserved in RNAlater solution and stored at -80 °C until use. This clonotype came up once. The antigen this receptor binds is unknown. No much larger clone exists at a distance of one base, and base qualities are not known. One read alone is weak evidence. The germline V gene yields SGHDT for CDR1 and YYEEEE for CDR2. Reading from cysteine to phenylalanine, the CDR3 counts 12 amino acids. Only the CDR3 region is kept as DNA, spanning 36 bases read in frame from base 1.

The library was made by multiplex PCR. The listed sequencing device is Illumina HiSeq 2500. Following protocols modified from ARM-PCR, the researchers constructed TCRbeta libraries through three rounds of nested PCR with primers (Table S4). Before sequencing, PCR products of 200-500 bp were cut from the gel and purified using the QIAquick gel extraction kit. From the authors' description of their analysis: Reads were cleaned with Trimmomatic, merged with FLASH into complete CDR3 sequences, and assigned to V(D)J germline segments with MiTCR. Clonal diversity was computed as the inverse Simpson's index with VDJtools. A read counted as productive if the sequence was in-frame and lacked a premature stop codon. Clones were called with MiXCR by TCRdb after fastp trimmed the public reads at Q25, and only in-frame beta chains were retained. One record per CDR3 amino acid sequence lists the most common genes and DNA. These V and J calls derive from TCRdb rather than the authors' analysis. For this sample there are under 80,000 distinct CDR3 sequences; around 82% appear just once. The leading ten clones occupy more than 35% of the sample.

The sequenced sample was distant non-tumor lung tissue. This clonotype was sampled from a man between 60 and 75 years old with non-small cell lung cancer. The chain is assembled from TRBV5-6 and TRBJ2-7, and perhaps TRBD2 as D gene, on 6 matching bases. The CDR3 protein: CFSTGGTYEQYF. The DNA is as follows: TGTTTCAGCACCGGCGGGACCTACGAGCAGTACTTC.